This is a list of T cell receptor beta chains from one sample in a study of blood T cell repertoires in COVID-19. The protocol was immunoSEQ multiplex PCR, while the TCRdb copy is restricted to in-frame clones and leaves out a portion. The sample holds around 26,000 clones, over 75% seen once. Sequenced material: peripheral blood. The receptor source for this set is a woman of 80 years or more with acute or convalescent COVID-19. The CDR3 runs from the conserved cysteine through the conserved F or W. A D gene is named only where the DNA matches it firmly. Expanded clones are given a class, and other clones once, few, many or no size at all.

d_call	v_call	clone_size	j_call	cdr3_nt	cdr3_aa
TRBD1	TRBV7-3	.	TRBJ2-1	TGTGCCAGCAGCCCTTTCGGGACAGGGGGCGATGAGCAGTTCTTC	CASSPFGTGGDEQFF
.	TRBV18	.	TRBJ1-1	TGTGCCAGCTCACCCAACTTGATGAGCACTGAAGCTTTCTTT	CASSPNLMSTEAFF
.	TRBV7-3	.	TRBJ2-7	TGTGCCAGCAGCTTAAGCGGGGGCCGCTACGAGCAGTACTTC	CASSLSGGRYEQYF
.	TRBV6-2/TRBV6-3	.	TRBJ1-1	TGTGCCAGCAGTTACGAAGGGAGAACTGAAGCTTTCTTT	CASSYEGRTEAFF
TRBD2	TRBV3-1/TRBV3-2	once	TRBJ2-6	TGTGCCAGCAGCCTGGCTAGCGGCCTCTCTGGGGCCAACGTCCTGACTTTC	CASSLASGLSGANVLTF
TRBD2	TRBV11-1	.	TRBJ2-1	TGTGCCAGCAGCTTCCCGACGGGACTAGCGGGCAATGAGCAGTTCTTC	CASSFPTGLAGNEQFF
TRBD1	TRBV19	.	TRBJ1-5	TGTGCCAGTAGTACCCGAGGGACAGGGGATAATCAGCCCCAGCATTTT	CASSTRGTGDNQPQHF
TRBD1	TRBV20-1	.	TRBJ1-2	TGCAGTGGGACGACAGGGGAGGGCTACACCTTC	CSGTTGEGYTF
TRBD1	TRBV29-1	.	TRBJ1-2	TGCAGCGTTGTTGGACAGGGGGCTTGGGGCTACACCTTC	CSVVGQGAWGYTF
.	TRBV30	.	TRBJ2-1	TGTGCCTGGAGTGTCTCGAGCTCCTACAATGAGCAGTTCTTC	CAWSVSSSYNEQFF
.	TRBV19	.	TRBJ1-3	TGTGCCAGTAGTCGACAGGTGGCTGGAAACACCATATATTTT	CASSRQVAGNTIYF
TRBD1	TRBV29-1	.	TRBJ1-1	TGCAGCGTGGATCCAGGGGGCACTGAAGCTTTCTTT	CSVDPGGTEAFF
TRBD1	TRBV19	.	TRBJ1-5	TGTGCCAGTAGTGCGGACAGGGAATTTGGTCAGCCCCAGCATTTT	CASSADREFGQPQHF
TRBD1	TRBV6-6	.	TRBJ1-1	TGTGCCAGCAGTCGCTCCCGAACAGGGGTTCTGGGGACTGAAGCTTTCTTT	CASSRSRTGVLGTEAFF
.	TRBV7-9	.	TRBJ1-1	TGTGCCAGCTTACAGGAGGAGGGCACTGAAGCTTTCTTT	CASLQEEGTEAFF
.	TRBV18	.	TRBJ2-7	TGTGCCAGCTCACCAGGACAGACGGGCGAGCAGTACTTC	CASSPGQTGEQYF
TRBD1	TRBV5-1	.	TRBJ2-7	TGCGCCAGCAGCGCGGGACAGGGGATCGAGCAGTACTTC	CASSAGQGIEQYF
TRBD1	TRBV5-1	.	TRBJ2-5	TGCGCCAGCAGCACAAGCCTCCGGGACAGGGGGCTAGAGACCCAGTACTTC	CASSTSLRDRGLETQYF
.	TRBV18	many	TRBJ1-2	TGTGCCAGCTCACCCTCGGGTTGGCCGTCGTCTGGCTACACCTTC	CASSPSGWPSSGYTF
.	TRBV11-3	.	TRBJ2-7	TGTGCCAGCAGCTCCCAATTCTACGAGCAGTACTTC	CASSSQFYEQYF
TRBD1	TRBV19	.	TRBJ1-2	TGTGCCAGTAGTCTCACAGGGGATAGCTATGGCTACACCTTC	CASSLTGDSYGYTF
TRBD1	TRBV30	few	TRBJ2-2	TGTGCCTGGCGACAGGGTCGGACCGGGGAGCTGTTTTTT	CAWRQGRTGELFF
.	TRBV6-2/TRBV6-3	.	TRBJ2-1	TGTGCCAGCAGTTACTCGACAAGGGGCAATGAGCAGTTCTTC	CASSYSTRGNEQFF
TRBD1	TRBV27	.	TRBJ1-6	TGTGCCAGCAACCCTTCGGACAGGGGAAATTCACCCCTCCACTTT	CASNPSDRGNSPLHF
TRBD2	TRBV2	.	TRBJ2-1	TGTGCCAGCAGGGGACTAGCGGGAAACAATGAGCAGTTCTTC	CASRGLAGNNEQFF
TRBD2	TRBV6-2/TRBV6-3	.	TRBJ2-1	TGTGCCAGCAGTTACTCCGGGACTAGCGGTGTTTACAATGAGCAGTTCTTC	CASSYSGTSGVYNEQFF
.	TRBV11-2	.	TRBJ2-3	TGTGCCAGCAGCTTAGTACAGGGCGGCACAGATACGCAGTATTTT	CASSLVQGGTDTQYF
.	TRBV2	.	TRBJ1-1	TGTGCCAGCAGTGAAGCAGCCCGAAACACTGAAGCTTTCTTT	CASSEAARNTEAFF
TRBD2	TRBV7-8	once	TRBJ2-5	TGTGCCAGCAGCTTAAAAGTTAGCGGGAAAGAGACCCAGTACTTC	CASSLKVSGKETQYF